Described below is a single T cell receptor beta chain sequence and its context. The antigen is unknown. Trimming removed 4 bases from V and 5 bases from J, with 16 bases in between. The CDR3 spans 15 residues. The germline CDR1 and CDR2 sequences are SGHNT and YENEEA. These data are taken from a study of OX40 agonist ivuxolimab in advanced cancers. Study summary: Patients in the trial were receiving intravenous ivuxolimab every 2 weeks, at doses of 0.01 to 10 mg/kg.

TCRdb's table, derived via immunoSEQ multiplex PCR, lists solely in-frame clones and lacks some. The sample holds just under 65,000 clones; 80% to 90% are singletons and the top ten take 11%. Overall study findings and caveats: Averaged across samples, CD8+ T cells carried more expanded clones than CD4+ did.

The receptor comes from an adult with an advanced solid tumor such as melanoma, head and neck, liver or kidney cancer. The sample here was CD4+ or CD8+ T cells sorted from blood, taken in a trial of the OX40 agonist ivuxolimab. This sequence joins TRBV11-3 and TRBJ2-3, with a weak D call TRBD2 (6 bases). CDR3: CASSSGALSGDTQYF. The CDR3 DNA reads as TGTGCCAGCAGCTCGGGAGCCTTGAGCGGAGATACGCAGTATTTT.